This T cell receptor (beta chain) appears in the sequencing data of a study of neurological immune-mediated disorders. Volunteers from a blood bank in Maryland, USA, made up the healthy controls. The study built unsorted libraries from 2 million PBMCs kept at -80 C. With regard to this clonotype: Antigen unknown.

CDR3 length: 13 residues. The ends were cut back, 0 bases at V and 9 bases at J, with 10 bases in the middle. The germline V gene encodes CDR1 MNHEY and CDR2 SVGAGI. With 10-nucleotide random UMIs, 5'RACE was used to make the cDNA. MiXCR was run by TCRdb on the 5' RACE reads, yielding one entry per CDR3 protein. Of roughly 60,000 distinct CDR3 sequences in the sample, about an eighth were seen once. General observations from the study: None of the CDR3 amino acid sequences of expanded clones were shared across subjects, and this suggested private repertoires in all groups.

The sequence was collected from a man in his 60s in good health. V is TRBV6-5 and J is TRBJ2-3; tentative D call: TRBD2 (6 bases). What was sequenced was PBMCs. Here the CDR3 DNA reads TGTGCCAGCAGTTACTCAGGACTAAAGACGCAGTATTTT. Translating it yields CASSYSGLKTQYF.